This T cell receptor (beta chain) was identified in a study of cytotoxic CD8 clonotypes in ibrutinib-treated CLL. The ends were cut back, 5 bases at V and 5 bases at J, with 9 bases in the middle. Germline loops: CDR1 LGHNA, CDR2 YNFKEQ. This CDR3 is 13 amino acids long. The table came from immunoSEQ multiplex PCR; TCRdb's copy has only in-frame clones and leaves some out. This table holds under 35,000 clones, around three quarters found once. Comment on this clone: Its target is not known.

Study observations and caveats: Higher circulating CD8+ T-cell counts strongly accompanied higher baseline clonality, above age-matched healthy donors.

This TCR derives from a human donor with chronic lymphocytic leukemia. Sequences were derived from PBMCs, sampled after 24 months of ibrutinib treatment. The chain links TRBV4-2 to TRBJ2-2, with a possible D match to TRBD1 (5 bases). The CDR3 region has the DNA TGTGCCAGCAGCGTCAGGGTTACCGGGGAGCTGTTTTTT. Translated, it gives CASSVRVTGELFF.